The rows below give T cell receptor beta chains drawn from one sample of a study of T cells of healthy individuals. One entry per CDR3 protein results from TCRdb running MiXCR on the 5' RACE reads. The table shows roughly 87,000 distinct CDR3 sequences, with approximately 16% occurring only once. Source of these receptors: a human donor in good health. Both conserved end residues are part of each CDR3. D genes are given only for firm matches. Clone size appears in some rows only: once, few, many, or a class for an expanded clone.

length	V	J	size	D	CDR3	DNA
13	TRBV5-1	TRBJ1-2	many	NA	CASSLVDQGGYTF	TGCGCCAGCAGCTTGGTTGACCAAGGGGGCTACACCTTC
17	TRBV5-1	TRBJ2-1	many	NA	CASSLDLSGPNRNEQFF	TGCGCCAGCAGCTTGGACCTTAGCGGTCCCAATCGAAATGAGCAGTTCTTC
14	TRBV7-2	TRBJ1-5	many	NA	CASSLVLGNQPQHF	TGTGCCAGCAGCTTAGTGTTGGGCAATCAGCCCCAGCATTTT
15	TRBV21-1	TRBJ2-5	NA	NA	CASSKAPTDQETQYF	TGTGCCAGCAGCAAAGCGCCGACAGATCAAGAGACCCAGTACTTC
16	TRBV18	TRBJ1-1	many	TRBD1	CASSGTGGYMNTEAFF	TGTGCCAGCTCGGGGACAGGGGGATATATGAACACTGAAGCTTTCTTT
14	TRBV7-2	TRBJ1-6	many	TRBD1	CASSSQGANSPLHF	TGTGCCAGCAGCTCGCAGGGGGCCAATTCACCCCTCCACTTT
14	TRBV6-2/TRBV6-3	TRBJ1-5	NA	NA	CASRKGGGNQPQHF	TGTGCCAGCAGGAAAGGTGGGGGCAATCAGCCCCAGCATTTT
15	TRBV7-2	TRBJ2-7	few	NA	CASSSTGLSAYEQYF	TGTGCCAGCAGCTCCACGGGACTTTCTGCCTACGAGCAGTACTTC
17	TRBV6-2/TRBV6-3	TRBJ1-5	NA	NA	CASTFGTQLYSNQPQHF	TGTGCCAGCACCTTCGGGACACAACTATATAGCAATCAGCCCCAGCATTTT
17	TRBV2	TRBJ2-6	NA	NA	CASSEARWGSGANVLTF	TGTGCCAGCAGTGAAGCGAGGTGGGGGTCTGGGGCCAACGTCCTGACTTTC
14	TRBV6-5	TRBJ2-4	many	TRBD1	CASRPGTGFNIQYF	TGTGCCAGCAGGCCCGGGACAGGGTTTAACATTCAGTACTTC
14	TRBV20-1	TRBJ2-1	many	NA	CSARIVRGPNEQFF	TGCAGTGCTAGAATCGTGCGGGGGCCCAATGAGCAGTTCTTC
12	TRBV28	TRBJ1-3	few	NA	CASSWGDDTIYF	TGTGCCAGCAGTTGGGGTGACGACACCATATATTTT
13	TRBV6-2/TRBV6-3	TRBJ2-5	NA	TRBD2	CATRGSGRTTQYF	TGTGCCACCAGGGGTAGCGGGAGGACGACCCAGTACTTC
13	TRBV20-1	TRBJ1-5	NA	NA	CGGADYSNQPQHF	TGCGGGGGCGCGGATTATAGCAATCAGCCCCAGCATTTT
15	TRBV11-2	TRBJ2-7	few	TRBD1	CASSLTGTDSYEQYF	TGTGCCAGCAGCTTAACCGGGACAGACTCCTACGAGCAGTACTTC
13	TRBV18	TRBJ1-1	many	NA	CASSPYVRSEAFF	TGTGCCAGCTCACCATATGTCAGGAGTGAAGCTTTCTTT
14	TRBV3-1	TRBJ1-4	many	TRBD1	CASSDRGGNEKLFF	TGTGCCAGCAGCGACAGGGGGGGGAATGAAAAACTGTTTTTT
17	TRBV19	TRBJ2-1	few	TRBD1	CASSIVAGTGIYNEQFF	TGTGCCAGTAGTATAGTGGCCGGGACAGGGATATACAATGAGCAGTTCTTC
13	TRBV5-1	TRBJ2-7	NA	NA	CASSLRASYEQYF	TGCGCCAGCAGCTTGAGGGCATCCTACGAGCAGTACTTC
13	TRBV12-5	TRBJ2-2	once	NA	CASGLAGSGELFF	TGTGCTAGTGGTTTGGCCGGGTCCGGGGAGCTGTTTTTT
14	TRBV15	TRBJ2-2	few	NA	CATSRISNTGELFF	TGTGCCACCAGCAGGATATCAAACACCGGGGAGCTGTTTTTT
13	TRBV12-5	TRBJ1-5	many	NA	CASGLGLKEPQHF	TGTGCTAGTGGCCTAGGCCTGAAGGAGCCCCAGCATTTT
15	TRBV20-1	TRBJ2-1	NA	NA	CSARVVAVTYNEQFF	TGCAGTGCTAGAGTGGTCGCGGTCACCTACAATGAGCAGTTCTTC
15	TRBV3-1	TRBJ1-1	many	NA	CASSQSIFLNTEAFF	TGTGCCAGCAGCCAATCTATCTTCCTGAACACTGAAGCTTTCTTT
13	TRBV20-1	TRBJ1-5	many	NA	CSAREYSNQPQHF	TGCAGTGCTAGGGAGTATAGCAATCAGCCCCAGCATTTT
15	TRBV5-1	TRBJ1-1	few	NA	CASKPYRQEATEAFF	TGCGCCAGCAAACCATACCGACAGGAGGCCACTGAAGCTTTCTTT
11	TRBV6-2/TRBV6-3	TRBJ2-7	few	NA	CASSQNYEQYF	TGTGCCAGCAGTCAGAACTACGAGCAGTACTTC
13	TRBV20-1	TRBJ1-2	few	NA	CSASLADNYGYTF	TGCAGTGCTAGTTTAGCAGATAACTATGGCTACACCTTC
15	TRBV19	TRBJ2-1	few	TRBD2	CASSIGTSGYNEQFF	TGTGCCAGTAGTATCGGGACTAGCGGTTACAATGAGCAGTTCTTC
15	TRBV6-6	TRBJ1-5	NA	NA	CASSYLMRLNQPQHF	TGTGCCAGCAGTTATTTGATGCGCCTCAATCAGCCCCAGCATTTT
18	TRBV10-3	TRBJ2-2	few	TRBD1	CAVHRGWSGPINTGELFF	TGTGCCGTCCACAGGGGCTGGAGCGGCCCGATTAACACCGGGGAGCTGTTTTTT
17	TRBV9	TRBJ2-2	NA	TRBD2	CASSVVSGRASAGELFF	TGTGCCAGCAGCGTAGTTAGCGGGAGGGCCTCTGCCGGGGAGCTGTTTTTT
16	TRBV2	TRBJ2-7	NA	TRBD1	CASRNGRGRSSYEQYF	TGTGCCAGCAGAAATGGTAGGGGGCGGTCCTCCTACGAGCAGTACTTC
14	TRBV6-5	TRBJ2-1	many	NA	CASSYSGTISEQFF	TGTGCCAGCAGTTACTCGGGTACCATCTCTGAGCAGTTCTTC
14	TRBV6-5	TRBJ1-5	NA	NA	CASSIEGGNQPQHF	TGTGCCAGCAGCATAGAGGGTGGCAATCAGCCCCAGCATTTT
16	TRBV28	TRBJ1-6	few	TRBD1	CASSSAQGSINSPLHF	TGTGCCAGCAGTTCGGCACAGGGGAGTATTAATTCACCCCTCCACTTT
16	TRBV6-2/TRBV6-3	TRBJ2-3	few	TRBD2	CASSLAGTYSTDTQYF	TGTGCCAGCAGCCTAGCGGGGACCTACAGCACAGATACGCAGTATTTT
14	TRBV4-2	TRBJ2-7	few	NA	CASSQGQGNYEQYF	TGTGCCAGCAGCCAAGGACAAGGTAACTACGAGCAGTACTTC
15	TRBV9	TRBJ2-1	NA	TRBD2	CASSVGVAGGHEQFF	TGTGCCAGCAGCGTAGGAGTAGCGGGGGGGCATGAGCAGTTCTTC
14	TRBV20-1	TRBJ1-5	NA	NA	CSAKVPLGNQPQHF	TGCAGTGCTAAAGTTCCCCTTGGCAATCAGCCCCAGCATTTT
14	TRBV20-1	TRBJ1-5	few	NA	CSASLGGGNQPQHF	TGCAGTGCTAGTCTGGGAGGAGGCAATCAGCCCCAGCATTTT
16	TRBV5-1	TRBJ2-3	NA	NA	CASSPTPGQYTDTQYF	TGCGCCAGCAGCCCTACCCCTGGACAGTACACAGATACGCAGTATTTT
15	TRBV28	TRBJ2-6	NA	NA	CASSSPASGANVLTF	TGTGCCAGCAGTTCCCCAGCCTCTGGGGCCAACGTCCTGACTTTC
12	TRBV11-3	TRBJ2-7	few	NA	CASSQSGYEQYF	TGTGCCAGCAGCCAGAGCGGTTACGAGCAGTACTTC
16	TRBV4-3	TRBJ1-3	few	NA	CASSQGQTSSGNTIYF	TGCGCCAGCAGCCAAGGACAGACGAGCTCTGGAAACACCATATATTTT
14	TRBV2	TRBJ2-3	NA	TRBD1	CASSQGVGTDTQYF	TGTGCCAGCAGCCAGGGGGTTGGGACAGATACGCAGTATTTT
15	TRBV6-1	TRBJ2-1	NA	TRBD2	CASSGQRESYNEQFF	TGTGCCAGCAGTGGACAGCGGGAGTCTTACAATGAGCAGTTCTTC
13	TRBV2	TRBJ1-5	many	NA	CASRGQSNQPQHF	TGTGCCAGCAGAGGACAGAGCAACCAGCCCCAGCATTTT
13	TRBV6-5	TRBJ2-7	few	NA	CASRRGKDHEQYF	TGTGCCAGCAGGCGGGGAAAGGACCACGAGCAGTACTTC
14	TRBV15	TRBJ1-5	few	NA	CATSSVGGVRPQHF	TGTGCCACCAGCAGCGTTGGGGGGGTCCGGCCCCAGCATTTT
17	TRBV5-6	TRBJ1-5	few	NA	CASSLRGGAGANQPQHF	TGTGCCAGCAGCTTGAGGGGGGGGGCAGGTGCAAATCAGCCCCAGCATTTT
16	TRBV9	TRBJ1-3	many	NA	CASSVAQANSGNTIYF	TGTGCCAGCAGCGTAGCCCAGGCCAACTCTGGAAACACCATATATTTT
13	TRBV7-2	TRBJ1-2	NA	TRBD1	CASRNRGIGGYTF	TGTGCCAGCAGAAACAGGGGGATTGGAGGCTACACCTTC
12	TRBV6-2/TRBV6-3	TRBJ2-5	NA	NA	CASSYPKETQYF	TGTGCCAGCAGTTACCCCAAGGAGACCCAGTACTTC
13	TRBV7-2	TRBJ2-5	few	NA	CASSSSVRETQYF	TGTGCCAGCAGCTCTAGCGTCCGCGAGACCCAGTACTTC
15	TRBV15	TRBJ2-3	few	NA	CATSRAPDLTDTQYF	TGTGCCACCAGCAGAGCCCCTGATCTAACAGATACGCAGTATTTT